A single sample gave rise to the 15 T cell receptor beta chains below, sequenced in a study of blood T cell repertoires in COVID-19. Clones were sequenced by immunoSEQ multiplex PCR, and TCRdb holds only the in-frame ones, with some missing. This sample has over 55,000 clones, with approximately 78% found just once. Sequences were obtained from PBMCs or T cells enriched from blood (not recorded which). The receptors derive from a woman between 40 and 55 years old with acute COVID-19.

This chain links TRBV2 with TRBJ2-3; possible D gene TRBD1, 8 bases. V was trimmed by 5 bases and J by 2 bases, leaving 14 bases between them. The germline V gene encodes CDR1 SNHLY and CDR2 FYNNEI. The CDR3 length is 15 residues. CDR3 sequence: CASSNRGGDTDTQYF. The DNA for the CDR3 is TGTGCCAGCAGTAACAGGGGGGGGGACACAGATACGCAGTATTTT.

A single count supports this clone. The chain combines TRBV7-5 with TRBJ2-7; the table's D call TRBD1 went unverified against the DNA. TRBV7-5 has pseudogene status. This CDR3 comprises 16 residues. The CDR3 DNA is TGTGCCAGAAGCGCTGAGGGAGACAGGCTCGGATACGAGCAGTACTTC. Translating it yields CARSAEGDRLGYEQYF.

This chain joins TRBV27 and TRBJ1-1; 9 nucleotides agree with TRBD1. Germline V gene lookup returns CDR1 MNHEY and CDR2 SMNVEV (reference sequence). V gave up 5 bases and J gave up 8 bases; unmatched junction bases: 9. This CDR3 comprises 14 residues. CDR3 coding DNA: TGTGCCAGCAGTACCCACAGGGGGCGCGTAGAAGCTTTCTTT. Protein product: CASSTHRGRVEAFF.

This clone was recorded a few times. The chain carries TRBV27 and TRBJ2-1; 9 bases map to TRBD1. Germline V CDR1 and CDR2: MNHEY, SMNVEV (reference sequence). The CDR3 totals 16 residues. The V segment lost 6 bases and the J segment 7 bases; nucleotides outside the gene matches: 13. In DNA, the CDR3 is TGTGCCAGCAGCCGACAGGGGGAACCTTTTCTGAATGAGCAGTTCTTC. Translating gives CASSRQGEPFLNEQFF.

The V call is TRBV7-9, the J call TRBJ1-1; possibly TRBD1 for D (5 bases). This CDR3 spans 14 amino acids. Germline CDR1 reads SEHNR; CDR2 reads FQNEAQ (reference sequence). V shed 5 bases and J shed 5 bases, with 15 bases lying between them. CDR3 protein: CASSKDGGSTEAFF. CDR3 bases: TGTGCCAGCAGCAAAGATGGGGGGAGTACTGAAGCTTTCTTT.

The chain has TRBV19 and TRBJ1-5; TRBD1 agrees at 8 bases. The CDR3 consists of 16 residues. Germline V gene lookup returns CDR1 LNHDA and CDR2 SQIVND (reference sequence). V shed 5 bases and J 2 bases; nucleotides not matched to a gene: 8. The CDR3 region has the DNA TGTGCCAGTAGTCACCCAGGGGGCGCGGGCAATCAGCCCCAGCATTTT. Residues: CASSHPGGAGNQPQHF.

The V gene is TRBV6-5, the J gene TRBJ1-1, with TRBD1 as a possible D gene (5 bases). CDR1 and CDR2 from the germline V gene are MNHEY and SVGAGI. This CDR3 comprises 14 residues. Trimming shortened V by 1 base and J by 0 bases, and 6 bases separated the two germline ends. The CDR3: CASSYLGVNTEAFF. The CDR3 bases are TGTGCCAGCAGTTACTTAGGGGTGAACACTGAAGCTTTCTTT.

V gene TRBV7-2 combines with J gene TRBJ2-3; 10 nucleotides agree with TRBD2. V trimming: 4 bases; J trimming: 4 bases; junction bases outside the gene matches: 8. Germline CDR1 is SGHTA and CDR2 is FQGNSA. The CDR3 length is 16 residues. The DNA of the CDR3 is TGTGCCAGCAGCTCCAACAGCGGGGGGGCTGCAGATACGCAGTATTTT. It encodes CASSSNSGGAADTQYF.

The J gene is TRBJ2-5, the V gene TRBV15; D is possibly TRBD2 (7 bases). The CDR3 sequence is 15 residues long. Trimming removed 5 bases from V and 5 bases from J, with 18 bases in between. Germline assignment: CDR1 LNHNV and CDR2 YYDKDF (reference sequence). The DNA of the CDR3 is TGTGCCACCAGCGATGAGGGGGGGGCCTTGGAGACCCAGTACTTC. It encodes CATSDEGGALETQYF.

The rearrangement joins TRBV14 to TRBJ1-3; 7 nucleotides line up with TRBD1. Germline lookup yields CDR1 SGHDN and CDR2 FVKESK. The trim removed 4 bases at V and 8 bases at J, leaving 8 bases unmatched. The CDR3 length is 14 residues. CDR3: CASSPYDRVDTIYF. CDR3 DNA: TGTGCCAGCAGCCCTTATGACAGGGTGGACACCATATATTTT.

The genes are TRBV16 and TRBJ2-7, with 10 bases that match TRBD1. CDR3 length: 15 residues. Per the germline V gene, CDR1 is KGHSY and CDR2 is FQNENV. Germline trimming cut 4 bases from V and 0 bases from J; bases unmatched to any gene: 3. The CDR3, as DNA: TGTGCCAGCAGCCCGGACAGGGGGAGCTCCTACGAGCAGTACTTC. This encodes CASSPDRGSSYEQYF.

The rearrangement uses TRBV7-2 and TRBJ1-6; 7 bases are shared with TRBD1. Germline lookup yields CDR1 SGHTA and CDR2 FQGNSA. Trimming took 3 bases from V and 7 from J; bases not matched to a gene: 6. The CDR3 is 15 residues long. CDR3 DNA sequence: TGTGCCAGCAGCTTGAGACAGGGACGGAATTCACCCCTCCACTTT. Encoded protein: CASSLRQGRNSPLHF.

CDR3 loop: CAISESDGGRGNEKLFF. In nucleotides, the CDR3 is TGTGCCATCAGTGAGTCGGACGGGGGACGAGGGAATGAAAAACTGTTTTTT. The V call is TRBV10-3, the J call TRBJ1-4, with D possibly TRBD1 on 5 matching bases. Trimming stripped 0 bases from V and 5 bases from J, with 16 bases between. Germline V lookup: CDR1 ENHRY, CDR2 SYGVKD. CDR3 length: 17 residues.

The V gene is TRBV5-1, the J gene TRBJ1-5, with D tentatively TRBD1 (6 bases). CDR3 length: 15 amino acids. Trimming cost V 0 bases and J 7 bases, with 14 bases left between them. The V gene's germline CDR1 is SGHRS and CDR2 YFSETQ. In DNA, the CDR3 is TGCGCCAGCAGCTTGGCCGGGGGGCAGTGGCAGCCCCAGCATTTT. Translated, it gives CASSLAGGQWQPQHF. Drawing the rest from reference TRBV5-1 and TRBJ1-5, the complete variable domain is KAGVTQTPRYLIKTRGQQVTLSCSPISGHRSVSWYQQTPGQGLQFLFEYFSETQRNKGNFPGRFSGRQFSNSRSEMNVSTLELGDSALYLCASSLAGGQWQPQHFGDGTRLSIL.

The rearrangement links TRBV10-3 to TRBJ1-5; perhaps TRBD1 as D (5 bases). Trimming took off 8 bases at V and 0 bases at J, with 11 bases between the two ends. CDR1 and CDR2 from the germline V gene are ENHRY and SYGVKD. The length of the CDR3 is 14 residues. The CDR3 loop reads CAISGGDSNQPQHF. The CDR3 DNA follows: TGTGCCATCTCAGGAGGGGATAGCAATCAGCCCCAGCATTTT.